The clone carrying this T cell receptor (beta chain) occurred once. The data derive from a study of blood T cell repertoires in COVID-19. The table came from immunoSEQ multiplex PCR; TCRdb's copy has only in-frame clones and leaves some out. The top ten hold under 9.5% of the sample, which has around 170,000 clones, just over 85% seen once. V trimming: 6 bases; J trimming: 2 bases; junction bases outside the gene matches: 2. The CDR3 is 15 residues long. CDR1 and CDR2 (germline): LNHDA, SQIVND (reference sequence). V gene TRBV19 combines with J gene TRBJ2-7, with TRBD2 matching over 15 bases. The material sequenced was peripheral blood. This TCR was sampled from a middle-aged man with active or convalescent COVID-19. This CDR3 is CASRGLAGGPYEQYF. The CDR3, as DNA: TGTGCCAGTAGGGGACTAGCGGGAGGACCCTACGAGCAGTACTTC.